This T cell receptor beta chain was observed in a study of blood T cell repertoires in COVID-19. Across the whole study: Sites across the United States, Italy and Spain contributed samples from acute and convalescent COVID-19. T cells, B-cell-depleted T cells, or PBMCs supplied cDNA or gDNA.

Trimming cost V 3 bases and J 2 bases, with 11 bases left between them. Germline CDR1 is MDHEN and CDR2 is SYDVKM. The CDR3 totals 15 residues. This clone showed up many times. How the authors handled the data: Reference gene primer amplification yielded estimated nucleated cell counts. Sequencing was performed with immunoSEQ multiplex PCR; in TCRdb, only in-frame clones are kept and a portion is missing. Clonal size and the V and J genes are those of that table, whereas D and trimming came from the DNA. The sample lists 100,000 to 150,000 clones, roughly 70% seen once, with 0.75% to 0.9% in the top ten.

Sequences were obtained from peripheral blood. This sequence joins TRBV28 and TRBJ1-5; maybe TRBD1 (5 bases). The sequence was collected from a human donor with acute or convalescent COVID-19. The donor label of this sample is uncertain. The CDR3 protein is CASSFPGKGNQPQHF. For the CDR3, the DNA is TGTGCCAGCAGTTTCCCAGGGAAGGGCAATCAGCCCCAGCATTTT.